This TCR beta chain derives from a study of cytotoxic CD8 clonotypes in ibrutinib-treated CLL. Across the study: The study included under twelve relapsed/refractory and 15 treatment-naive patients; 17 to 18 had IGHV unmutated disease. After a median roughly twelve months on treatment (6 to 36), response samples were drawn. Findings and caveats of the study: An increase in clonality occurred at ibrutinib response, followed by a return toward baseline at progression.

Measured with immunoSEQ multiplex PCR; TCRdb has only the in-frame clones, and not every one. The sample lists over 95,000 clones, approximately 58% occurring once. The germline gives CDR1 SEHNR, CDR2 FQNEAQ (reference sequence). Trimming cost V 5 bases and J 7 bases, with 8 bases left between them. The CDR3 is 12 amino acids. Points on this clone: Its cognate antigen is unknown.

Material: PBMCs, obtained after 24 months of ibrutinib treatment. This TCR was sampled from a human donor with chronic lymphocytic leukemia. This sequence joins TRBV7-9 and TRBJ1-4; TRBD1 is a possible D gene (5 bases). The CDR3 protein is CASSTGGEKLFF. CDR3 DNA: TGTGCCAGCAGCACCGGGGGTGAAAAACTGTTTTTT.